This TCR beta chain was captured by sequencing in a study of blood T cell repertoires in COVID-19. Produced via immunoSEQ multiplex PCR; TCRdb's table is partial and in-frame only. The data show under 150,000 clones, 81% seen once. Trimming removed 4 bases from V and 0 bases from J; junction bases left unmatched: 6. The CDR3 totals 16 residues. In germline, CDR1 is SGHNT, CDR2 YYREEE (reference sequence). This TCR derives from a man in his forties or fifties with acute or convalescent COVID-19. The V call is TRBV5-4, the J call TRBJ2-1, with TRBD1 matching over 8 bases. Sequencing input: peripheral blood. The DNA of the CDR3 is TGTGCCAGCAGCCCCGGACAGGGTTACTCCTACAATGAGCAGTTCTTC. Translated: CASSPGQGYSYNEQFF.